These T cell receptor beta chains were read from a single sample in a study of T cell repertoires in cytomegalovirus infection. One entry per CDR3 protein, called by TCRdb with MiXCR from the reads. The table has a few hundred thousand distinct CDR3 sequences, about 39% seen once; the top ten hold around 48%. No antigen has been identified for these receptors. Specimen: cultured PBMCs, collected from culture after CMV antigen stimulation. The receptors originated from a human donor in good health (CMV status not recorded). Some clones in this sample may be carry-over from other donors' samples. The conserved cysteine and the conserved F or W are not part of the CDR3 here. Fields, in order: J gene, V gene, CDR3 protein.

TRBJ2-1 TRBV7-6 ASSQGSRNEQF
TRBJ2-3 TRBV7-9 ASSLPGSLDTQY
TRBJ1-5 TRBV6-1 ASSELGTGHQPQH
TRBJ2-3 TRBV7-8 ASSLGFYSEYTQY
TRBJ2-2 TRBV7-2 ASSGRASGGELF
TRBJ2-2 TRBV7-2 ASSPRVAANTGELF
TRBJ2-2 TRBV7-2 ASSVRHTGELF
TRBJ2-3 TRBV29-1 SVVKVNTQY
TRBJ2-7 TRBV10-3 AISDPGLAGGEQY
TRBJ2-7 TRBV7-6 ASSLALASYEQY
TRBJ1-6 TRBV20-1 SARAKAGGSPLH
TRBJ2-3 TRBV20-1 SANGGGLDTQY
TRBJ2-6 TRBV7-2 AGLGGANVLT
TRBJ2-1 TRBV20-1 SARVRNEQF
TRBJ2-1 TRBV7-8 ASSLRRFGVSYNEQF
TRBJ2-3 TRBV11-2 ASRLATSTDTQY
TRBJ2-5 TRBV15 ATSRDPRETQY
TRBJ2-7 TRBV28 ASSAPRPIPEQY
TRBJ1-5 TRBV7-6 ASSPGGDWQPQH
TRBJ2-3 TRBV12-3/TRBV12-4 ASSSRPGPDTQY
TRBJ1-1 TRBV7-2 ASSLGAGYTEAF
TRBJ2-3 TRBV20-1 SARTPNRTGLAGGGGTDTQY
TRBJ2-7 TRBV4-1 ASSPYTGGSYEQY
TRBJ2-5 TRBV6-1 ASSLTGLKETQY
TRBJ1-2 TRBV7-2 ASSRGTGENYGYT
TRBJ2-5 TRBV5-4 ASSLRRAGETQY
TRBJ2-7 TRBV19 ASRWTSDPMSSYEQY
TRBJ2-1 TRBV24-1 ATSDPQATGVDEQF
TRBJ2-5 TRBV7-2 ASNSGLAGETQY
TRBJ1-2 TRBV7-6 ASSPINRGPDYGYT
TRBJ2-5 TRBV6-2/TRBV6-3 ASPRVTGPKGVPLETQY
TRBJ1-5 TRBV12-3/TRBV12-4 ASSSGTGGLQPQH
TRBJ2-1 TRBV7-6 ASSLGSARGGYNEQF
TRBJ2-5 TRBV7-2 ASSFLSEETQY
TRBJ2-3 TRBV10-3 AHGASGRRTDTQY
TRBJ2-7 TRBV7-2 AIAWGRGQSSYEQY
TRBJ2-3 TRBV12-3/TRBV12-4 ASSLGITSGGDTQY
TRBJ1-4 TRBV28 ASFRGPNEKLF
TRBJ2-5 TRBV7-9 ASSLVGQGLETQY